A single sample is the source of the 17 T cell receptor beta chains below, sequenced in a study of cytomegalovirus exposure and HLA in healthy donors. PCR primers comprised 60 Vbeta and 13 Jbeta primers. TCRdb's copy holds only in-frame clones and misses some; the assay was immunoSEQ multiplex PCR. The repertoire holds 130,000 or so clones, with more than 70% as singletons. Sequencing was done on a sample of PBMCs. These receptors all come from a woman aged 55-70 years in good health and CMV-seronegative.

The chain uses TRBV28 and TRBJ1-6, with D possibly being TRBD1 (5 bases). Trimming took off 2 bases at V and 14 bases at J, with 16 bases between the two ends. The CDR3 extends over 14 amino acids. Germline V CDR1 and CDR2: MDHEN, SYDVKM. The CDR3 is CASSLGTGVRSLHF. CDR3 nucleotides: TGTGCCAGCAGTTTAGGGACGGGGGTTCGATCCCTCCACTTT.

The rearrangement uses TRBV5-1 and TRBJ1-2; perhaps TRBD1 as D (5 bases). With 4 bases removed from V and 5 bases from J, the gap between germline ends came to 18 bases. The CDR3 contains 15 residues. Germline values: CDR1 SGHRS, CDR2 YFSETQ. The CDR3 nucleotides read TGCGCCAGCAGCACGGGGTCCGGGACTCCTTATGGCTACACCTTC. Residues: CASSTGSGTPYGYTF. The complete variable domain, with remaining parts taken from reference TRBV5-1 and TRBJ1-2, reads KAGVTQTPRYLIKTRGQQVTLSCSPISGHRSVSWYQQTPGQGLQFLFEYFSETQRNKGNFPGRFSGRQFSNSRSEMNVSTLELGDSALYLCASSTGSGTPYGYTFGSGTRLTVV.

J is TRBJ2-2 and V is TRBV5-1; 12 positions match TRBD2. Germline V gene sequence: CDR1 SGHRS, CDR2 YFSETQ. The CDR3 is 16 amino acids. V shed 4 bases and J 4 bases; nucleotides not matched to a gene: 5. CDR3 sequence reads: CASSAGLAGSTGELFF. The CDR3 nucleotides are TGCGCCAGCAGCGCGGGACTAGCGGGCAGCACCGGGGAGCTGTTTTTT.

The rearrangement links TRBV28 to TRBJ2-3; TRBD2 is a possible D gene (6 bases). Germline V gives CDR1 MDHEN, CDR2 SYDVKM. V was shortened by 8 bases and J by 5 bases, with 20 bases between the two germline ends. The CDR3 runs to 15 residues. The CDR3 DNA sequence: TGTGCCAGCGGATCCGCCGGGGGAAACCGAGATACGCAGTATTTT. Translation: CASGSAGGNRDTQYF.

The V gene is TRBV4-1, the J gene TRBJ1-4; D uncertain. The CDR3 loop spans 12 amino acids. Deletions cut 4 bases from V and 7 bases from J, with 7 bases between. Germline values: CDR1 MGHRA, CDR2 YSYEKL. The CDR3 DNA reads as TGCGCCAGCAGCCCCCCCCTTGAAAAACTGTTTTTT. Residues: CASSPPLEKLFF.

This clone was counted only a few times. This chain joins TRBV5-1 and TRBJ1-6; D may be TRBD1 (6 bases). The CDR3 loop spans 15 amino acids. The V end lost 2 bases, the J end lost 1 base, and 7 bases lay between the germline ends. The germline V gene has CDR1 SGHRS and CDR2 YFSETQ. The CDR3 bases are TGCGCCAGCAGCTTACAGGGTTCCTATAATTCACCCCTCCACTTT. This translates into CASSLQGSYNSPLHF.

The chain has TRBV4-2 and TRBJ2-1, with 7 bases lining up with TRBD2. V lost 4 bases to trimming and J lost 3 bases; unmatched junction nucleotides: 3. This CDR3 is 14 amino acids long. Germline V gene sequence: CDR1 LGHNA, CDR2 YNFKEQ. The CDR3 DNA is TGTGCCAGCAGCCTCTCGGGGGGCTACAATGAGCAGTTCTTC. Translation: CASSLSGGYNEQFF.

This chain connects TRBV6-1 to TRBJ1-2; TRBD1 agrees at 7 bases. The trim removed 6 bases at V and 8 bases at J, leaving 15 bases unmatched. CDR1 and CDR2 (germline): MNHNS, SASEGT. There are 15 residues in the CDR3. The CDR3 loop reads CASRDRQGSFRGYTF. CDR3 coding DNA: TGTGCCAGCAGGGACAGACAGGGTTCGTTTCGCGGCTACACCTTC.

This chain connects TRBV4-1 to TRBJ2-5; D is unclear. This CDR3 contains 12 residues. Germline loops: CDR1 MGHRA, CDR2 YSYEKL. The V gene lost 2 bases and the J gene lost 6 bases, with 7 bases spanning the gap. The chain's CDR3 is CASSQNEQTQYF. The CDR3 nucleotides are TGCGCCAGCAGCCAAAATGAGCAGACCCAGTACTTC.

V usage is TRBV5-1 and J usage is TRBJ1-3; TRBD1 aligns across 7 bases. V trimming: 2 bases; J trimming: 3 bases; junction bases outside the gene matches: 14. CDR1 is SGHRS and CDR2 is YFSETQ in the germline V gene. The CDR3 extends over 18 amino acids. The CDR3 nucleotides read TGCGCCAGCAGCTTAAACCCACTCGGACAGGCGGGTGGAAACACCATATATTTT. It specifies CASSLNPLGQAGGNTIYF.

This clone was seen only a few times. The chain has TRBV25-1 and TRBJ1-1; 8 bases agree with TRBD1. V was clipped by 6 bases and J by 5 bases; unmatched bases: 8. There are 14 residues in the CDR3. Germline values: CDR1 MGHDK, CDR2 SYGVNS. CDR3 region: CASRRTGSLTEAFF. In DNA, the CDR3 is TGTGCCAGCAGACGGACAGGGTCGTTAACTGAAGCTTTCTTT. The whole variable domain, filled in from reference TRBV25-1 and TRBJ1-1, reads EADIYQTPRYLVIGTGKKITLECSQTMGHDKMYWYQQDPGMELHLIHYSYGVNSTEKGDLSSESTVSRIRTEHFPLTLESARPSHTSQYLCASRRTGSLTEAFFGQGTRLTVV.

The genes are TRBV7-2 and TRBJ1-3; D unresolved. CDR1 is SGHTA, CDR2 FQGNSA, per germline. The V gene lost 4 bases and the J gene lost 2 bases, with 15 bases spanning the gap. This CDR3 spans 16 amino acids. The DNA of the CDR3 is TGTGCCAGCAGCTCACACTCGGGATATCCTGGAAACACCATATATTTT. This sequence encodes CASSSHSGYPGNTIYF.

The V and J genes are TRBV18 and TRBJ2-7, with a possible D match to TRBD2 (6 bases). This CDR3 contains 14 residues. Germline CDR1 reads KGHSH; CDR2 reads LQKENI. The ends were cut back, 8 bases at V and 8 bases at J, with 22 bases in the middle. CDR3 protein: CASQEDGGGPKQYF. The CDR3 region has the DNA TGTGCCAGCCAGGAGGACGGGGGTGGACCGAAGCAGTACTTC. The full variable domain, completed using reference TRBV18 and TRBJ2-7, is NAGVMQNPRHLVRRRGQEARLRCSPMKGHSHVYWYRQLPEEGLKFMVYLQKENIIDESGMPKERFSAEFPKEGPSILRIQQVVRGDSAAYFCASQEDGGGPKQYFGPGTRLTVT.

Concerning this clone itself: The sample has other DNA sequences that encode this CDR3 too. The chain carries TRBV2 and TRBJ2-7, with D perhaps TRBD1 (6 bases). The germline V and J ends were trimmed by 8 bases and 3 bases, with 11 bases remaining between them. The CDR3 covers 12 residues. CDR1 is SNHLY, CDR2 FYNNEI, per germline. The CDR3 DNA reads as TGTGCCAGCCGGCAGGGGAGCTACGAGCAGTACTTC. Its protein product is CASRQGSYEQYF.

The sample holds a few counts of this clone. This chain joins TRBV7-8 and TRBJ1-2, with 9 bases fitting TRBD1. CDR1 and CDR2 from the germline V gene are SGHVS and FQNEAQ. V dropped 5 bases and J dropped 7; count of bases not matched to a gene: 11. This CDR3 contains 15 residues. CDR3 residues: CASSPGQGWFGGYTF. In DNA, the CDR3 is TGTGCCAGCAGCCCGGGACAGGGCTGGTTCGGTGGCTACACCTTC.

The sample holds one count of this clone. The chain combines TRBV28 with TRBJ1-6; TRBD1 agrees at 9 bases. The CDR3 has 16 residues. After removal of 6 bases from V and 11 bases from J, the junction contained 14 bases not matched to a gene. Looked up from germline, CDR1 is MDHEN and CDR2 is SYDVKM. CDR3 DNA: TGTGCCAGCAGCTCAACAGGGGGCGCGTTCGGCGCACCCCTCCACTTT. Protein sequence: CASSSTGGAFGAPLHF. The entire variable domain, with the rest obtained from reference TRBV28 and TRBJ1-6, is as follows: DVKVTQSSRYLVKRTGEKVFLECVQDMDHENMFWYRQDPGLGLRLIYFSYDVKMKEKGDIPEGYSVSREKKERFSLILESASTNQTSMYLCASSSTGGAFGAPLHFGNGTRLTVT.

This rearrangement joins TRBV5-1 to TRBJ2-4; 8 bases map to TRBD1. This CDR3 has 16 residues. V lost 0 bases, J lost 6 bases, and 8 bases stayed unmatched. In germline, CDR1 is SGHRS, CDR2 YFSETQ. The CDR3 sequence: CASSLVVGTGVNIQYF. Here the CDR3 DNA reads TGCGCCAGCAGCTTGGTTGTGGGGACAGGTGTAAACATTCAGTACTTC.